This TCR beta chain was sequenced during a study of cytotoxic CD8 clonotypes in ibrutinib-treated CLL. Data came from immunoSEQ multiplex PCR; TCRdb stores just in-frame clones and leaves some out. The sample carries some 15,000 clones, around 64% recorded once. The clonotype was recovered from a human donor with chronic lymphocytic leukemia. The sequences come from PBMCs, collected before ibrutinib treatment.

CDR3 in amino acids: CASNTDRANYGYTF. The CDR3, as DNA: TGTGCCAGCAATACTGACAGGGCCAACTATGGCTACACCTTC. The chain uses TRBV6-1 and TRBJ1-2, with 7 bases that match TRBD1. The CDR3 contains 14 residues. The trim removed 7 bases at V and 2 bases at J, leaving 7 bases unmatched. The germline CDR1 and CDR2 sequences are MNHNS and SASEGT.